This T cell receptor (beta chain) was retrieved from a study of cytomegalovirus exposure and HLA in healthy donors. Primers: 60 Vbeta forward and 13 Jbeta reverse. Sequencing was performed with immunoSEQ multiplex PCR; in TCRdb, only in-frame clones are kept and a portion is missing. The sample records roughly 170,000 clones, over 70% being singletons. Germline CDR1 is MNHNS and CDR2 is SASEGT. The CDR3 has 15 amino acids. V gave up 5 bases and J gave up 6 bases; unmatched junction bases: 6. The sequenced sample consisted of PBMCs. The source of this sequence is a woman in her 30s in good health and CMV-seronegative. The chain joins TRBV6-1 to TRBJ1-4, with TRBD1 identical over 10 bases. The DNA for the CDR3 is TGTGCCAGCAGTAGACAGGGGGCTGAGGATGAAAAACTGTTTTTT. Protein product: CASSRQGAEDEKLFF.